This passage covers 17 T cell receptor beta chains from one sample sequenced in a study of technical replicates of blood from four donors. The method was immunoSEQ multiplex PCR; TCRdb's version includes in-frame clones alone and lacks a portion of them. The table shows 95,000 to 100,000 clones, with just over 95% occurring only once. The sample consisted of T cells isolated from PBMCs. These TCRs come from a human donor in good health.

The chain carries TRBV19 and TRBJ2-1; D is undetermined. The CDR3 contains 11 residues. The V and J ends lost 7 bases and 11 bases respectively, with 12 bases between them. Germline lookup yields CDR1 LNHDA and CDR2 SQIVND (reference sequence). In DNA form, the CDR3 reads TGTGCCAGTACCGACTCGTATAAGCAGTTCTTC. Its protein product is CASTDSYKQFF.

The chain carries TRBV16 and TRBJ2-4; TRBD2 matches 9 bases. The junction had 8 bases not matched to a gene; V was cut back by 0 bases and J by 8 bases. The CDR3 covers 16 residues. Per the germline V gene, CDR1 is KGHSY and CDR2 is FQNENV. For the CDR3, the DNA is TGTGCCAGCAGCCAATCAGGCGGGAGGGCCACGGACATTCAGTACTTC. It specifies CASSQSGGRATDIQYF.

The rearrangement uses TRBV4-2 and TRBJ1-2, with 9 bases identical to TRBD1. After removal of 1 base from V and 8 bases from J, the junction contained 14 bases not matched to a gene. CDR3 length: 17 residues. Germline assignment: CDR1 LGHNA and CDR2 YNFKEQ. CDR3 sequence (DNA): TGTGCCAGCAGCCAAGTCCCCTCGGGACAGGGTAGGGAAGGCTACACCTTC. Its translation is CASSQVPSGQGREGYTF.

This clone was picked up one time. The V gene is TRBV5-4, the J gene TRBJ2-2; the D gene is possibly TRBD2 (7 bases). The germline CDR1 and CDR2 sequences are SGHNT and YYREEE (reference sequence). V was shortened by 5 bases and J by 6 bases, with 14 bases between the two germline ends. This CDR3 has 14 amino acids. The CDR3 sequence is CASRGGPPPGELFF. Written as DNA, the CDR3 is TGTGCCAGCAGGGGGGGGCCTCCGCCCGGGGAGCTGTTTTTT.

The rearrangement uses TRBV10-3 and TRBJ1-6; 9 bases are a match to TRBD1. The CDR3 runs to 13 residues. The trim removed 11 bases at V and 9 bases at J, leaving 8 bases unmatched. CDR1 and CDR2 from the germline V gene are ENHRY and SYGVKD. In nucleotides, the CDR3 is TGTGCCGCCCAGGGACAGGGTGGTTCACCCCTCCACTTT. Its translation is CAAQGQGGSPLHF.

The rearrangement uses TRBV5-1 and TRBJ2-7; TRBD1 might be the D (6 bases). CDR1 is SGHRS and CDR2 is YFSETQ in the germline V gene. V was cut by 6 bases and J by 2 bases, with 18 bases left in between. The CDR3 sequence is 15 residues long. Written as DNA, the CDR3 is TGCGCCAGCAACTTTGGGGCGACAGGACCCTACGAGCAGTACTTC. This codes for CASNFGATGPYEQYF. Looking up the rest from reference TRBV5-1 and TRBJ2-7 gives the full variable domain: KAGVTQTPRYLIKTRGQQVTLSCSPISGHRSVSWYQQTPGQGLQFLFEYFSETQRNKGNFPGRFSGRQFSNSRSEMNVSTLELGDSALYLCASNFGATGPYEQYFGPGTRLTVT.

The sample holds one count of this clone. The chain links TRBV11-2 to TRBJ1-2; D remains ambiguous. The CDR3 length is 13 residues. Germline values: CDR1 SGHAT, CDR2 FQNNGV. V was pared by 3 bases and J by 5 bases, with 10 bases between. Here the CDR3 reads CASSFSGDYGYTF. CDR3 DNA: TGTGCCAGCAGCTTTTCCGGGGATTATGGCTACACCTTC.

The chain is built from TRBV27 and TRBJ2-1; 8 bases agree with TRBD2. CDR1 is MNHEY and CDR2 is SMNVEV in the germline V gene (reference sequence). This CDR3 has 17 amino acids. Germline trimming cut 6 bases from V and 3 bases from J; bases unmatched to any gene: 13. The DNA for the CDR3 is TGTGCCAGCAGAGAGGGAGGCGGGGGGCTAAACTACAATGAGCAGTTCTTC. Translated, it gives CASREGGGGLNYNEQFF.

The V gene is TRBV28, the J gene TRBJ1-4, with 7 bases that match TRBD1. This CDR3 is built from 16 residues. V lost 0 bases and J lost 3; bases outside the gene matches: 4. CDR1 is MDHEN, CDR2 SYDVKM, per germline. The CDR3 nucleotides read TGTGCCAGCAGTTTATGGAAGACAGGGCCTAATGAAAAACTGTTTTTT. Translated, it gives CASSLWKTGPNEKLFF.

The V and J genes are TRBV30 and TRBJ2-3, with 7 bases matching TRBD2. V shed 7 bases, J shed 7 bases, and the junction held 11 bases outside the gene matches. The CDR3 loop spans 13 amino acids. The germline CDR1 and CDR2 sequences are GTSNPN and SVGIG (reference sequence). The CDR3 sequence: CASKVAGGNTQYF. In nucleotides, the CDR3 is TGTGCCTCTAAAGTAGCGGGCGGGAATACGCAGTATTTT. Complete variable domain (other parts from reference TRBV30 and TRBJ2-3): SQTIHQWPATLVQPVGSPLSLECTVEGTSNPNLYWYRQAAGRGLQLLFYSVGIGQISSEVPQNLSASRPQDRQFILSSKKLLLSDSGFYLCASKVAGGNTQYFGPGTRLTVL.

The chain recombines TRBV7-9 with TRBJ2-2, with D tentatively TRBD2 (6 bases). Trimming took 5 bases from V and 5 from J, leaving 24 bases between them. CDR1 is SEHNR and CDR2 is FQNEAQ in the germline V gene (reference sequence). The CDR3 runs 18 residues. This chain's CDR3 is CASSPSRFGGGRTGELFF. CDR3 bases: TGTGCCAGCAGCCCAAGCCGTTTCGGGGGAGGTCGAACCGGGGAGCTGTTTTTT.

The chain recombines TRBV2 with TRBJ2-1, with a possible D match to TRBD1 (5 bases). Germline V lookup: CDR1 SNHLY, CDR2 FYNNEI. V dropped 6 bases and J dropped 9 bases, with 9 bases sitting between them. This CDR3 comprises 11 residues. The chain's CDR3 is CASSLGVEQFF. The CDR3 nucleotides are TGTGCCAGCAGCCTAGGGGTTGAGCAGTTCTTC.

The V call is TRBV7-8, the J call TRBJ2-1; possibly TRBD1 for D (6 bases). This CDR3 has 17 residues. Germline values: CDR1 SGHVS, CDR2 FQNEAQ. V was clipped by 5 bases and J by 0 bases, with 17 bases between them. The CDR3 DNA sequence: TGTGCCAGCAGCCAAACCAGGGGTCCGCGCTCCTACAATGAGCAGTTCTTC. This gives the protein CASSQTRGPRSYNEQFF.

The chain joins TRBV7-2 to TRBJ2-3; maybe TRBD1 (5 bases). This CDR3 region has 12 residues. Per germline, CDR1 SGHTA and CDR2 FQGNSA. V lost 8 bases and J lost 1, with 7 bases in between. Here the CDR3 DNA reads TGTGCCAGCCGCAGGGGCACAGATACGCAGTATTTT. Residues: CASRRGTDTQYF.

CDR3 region: CASRSKGAYTEAFF. In DNA, the CDR3 is TGTGCCAGCAGGAGTAAGGGGGCCTACACTGAAGCTTTCTTT. The gene calls are TRBV2 and TRBJ1-1; 7 bases line up with TRBD1. Germline V gene sequence: CDR1 SNHLY, CDR2 FYNNEI. The length of the CDR3 is 14 residues. The ends lost 6 bases at V and 3 bases at J; junction bases unmatched: 7. Based on the CDR3 plus reference TRBV2 and TRBJ1-1, the full variable domain is EPEVTQTPSHQVTQMGQEVILRCVPISNHLYFYWYRQILGQKVEFLVSFYNNEISEKSEIFDDQFSVERPDGSNFTLKIRSTKLEDSAMYFCASRSKGAYTEAFFGQGTRLTVV.

The rearrangement joins TRBV5-1 to TRBJ1-1; D not certain. The V end was cut by 1 base, the J end by 2 bases, with 12 bases between. The CDR3 spans 15 residues. In germline, CDR1 is SGHRS, CDR2 YFSETQ. In DNA form, the CDR3 reads TGCGCCAGCAGCTTGTTTGGGCAGGCTAACACTGAAGCTTTCTTT. The encoded protein is CASSLFGQANTEAFF.

This clone appeared once. The rearrangement links TRBV20-1 to TRBJ2-7; possibly TRBD2 for D (6 bases). The germline V gene encodes CDR1 DFQATT and CDR2 SNEGSKA (reference sequence). V lost 0 bases and J lost 9, with 9 bases in between. The CDR3 loop spans 11 amino acids. This CDR3 is CSARDGRGQYF. As DNA, the CDR3 is TGCAGTGCTAGAGATGGGCGGGGGCAGTACTTC.